Detailed here is one T cell receptor (beta chain). Its antigen is currently unknown. This specimen belongs to a study of cytomegalovirus exposure and HLA in healthy donors. Clones were read by immunoSEQ multiplex PCR, and TCRdb kept only the in-frame ones, dropping some. The table lists 220,000 or so clones, 80% to 85% of them singletons. Study observations and caveats: Rare TCR sequences predominated, though certain public TCRs were found in many donors.

The clonotype was recovered from a woman aged 25 to 39 in good health and CMV-seropositive. Sequenced input: PBMCs.

CDR3 DNA sequence: TGTGCCAGCAGTTTCGAAAGCGGGAGCTTCAGGGAGACCCAGTACTTC. Translating gives CASSFESGSFRETQYF. The chain joins TRBV27 to TRBJ2-5; 8 bases align to TRBD2. Germline CDR1 is MNHEY and CDR2 is SMNVEV (reference sequence). J was trimmed by 5 bases and V by 3 bases; bases with no gene match: 11. The CDR3 is 16 residues long.